This T cell receptor beta chain was found in a study of human T cells and chemical hapten exposure. TCRdb redid the calling of the RACE reads with MiXCR, one entry per CDR3 protein. The data show some 330,000 distinct CDR3 sequences, about 5% seen once. Notes on this clonotype: Its matching antigen is unknown.

The CDR3 has 17 amino acids. With 0 bases removed from V and 0 bases from J, the gap between germline ends came to 9 bases. Germline loops: CDR1 LGHNA, CDR2 YSLEER. General observations from the study: There was no change with DPC sensitization in TCRs above 1 in 1000 frequency.

Time point meaning: pre-sensitization, week 0. Treatment noted: therapeutic diphenylcyclopropenone sensitization with weekly scalp DPC. At every patch-test visit, blood was drawn before the patch test was applied. Sequences were derived from whole blood, sampled in connection with sensitization to the hapten diphenylcyclopropenone (DPC). V is TRBV4-3 and J is TRBJ1-6; perhaps TRBD1 as D (5 bases). The sequence was collected from a woman aged 18 to 35 with alopecia areata. Some clones in this sample may be carry-over from other donors' samples. DNA for the CDR3: TGCGCCAGCAGCCAAGACCTGGGGGGCTCCTATAATTCACCCCTCCACTTT. Its protein product is CASSQDLGGSYNSPLHF.